This TCR beta chain was retrieved from a study of blood T cell repertoires in COVID-19. The V and J ends lost 3 bases and 1 base respectively, with 7 bases between them. Germline lookup yields CDR1 LGHDT and CDR2 YNNKEL (reference sequence). The CDR3 is 14 amino acids. Data came from immunoSEQ multiplex PCR; TCRdb stores just in-frame clones and leaves some out. Among under 300,000 clones, 82% were seen once, and the ten largest hold roughly an eighth. This receptor was taken from a woman aged 55-75 years with active or convalescent COVID-19. The sequencing sample was made of peripheral blood. V and J are TRBV3-1 (or the pseudogene TRBV3-2) and TRBJ1-3; D is ambiguous. DNA for the CDR3: TGTGCCAGCAGCCACAGCGCGTCTGGAAACACCATATATTTT. It yields the protein CASSHSASGNTIYF.